The T cell receptor (beta chain) under discussion was sequenced for a study of beta chain features in type 1 diabetes. Whole-study results and caveats: TCRB CDR3 length was moderately but significantly reduced in all four CD4+ subsets of Type 1 diabetes patients. Sampled from patients, naive, central memory and Treg TCRB repertoires appeared more similar than those sampled from healthy donors.

J gave up 7 bases and V 3 bases, and 6 bases lay outside the gene matches. The length of the CDR3 is 13 residues. Germline V lookup: CDR1 SGHRS, CDR2 YFSETQ. This clone occurred a few times. The antigen is undetermined. Sequenced material consisted of expressed TCRB transcripts (all of the isolated RNA was reverse transcribed). The repertoire was sequenced with immunoSEQ multiplex PCR; TCRdb's copy has only in-frame clones and lacks some. The data show some 250,000 clones, with more than 11% seen just once and roughly 0.02% held by the top ten. V usage is TRBV5-1 and J usage is TRBJ1-2; 7 positions agree with TRBD1. The sequence derives from a man aged 30 to 45 with type 1 diabetes. Sequenced material: naive CD4+ T cells from blood. Written as DNA, the CDR3 is TGCGCCAGCAGCTCCCTGGGGGACAGTGGCTACACCTTC. Translating it yields CASSSLGDSGYTF.